This T cell receptor (beta chain) was recorded in a study of blood T cell repertoires in COVID-19. Turning to the study itself: From T cells, B-cell-depleted T cells, or PBMCs came the material, which was cDNA or gDNA.

In the original workflow: Reference gene primer amplification in the assay estimated nucleated cell counts. Sequencing used immunoSEQ multiplex PCR; TCRdb keeps in-frame clones, though not all of them. From that table come the V and J calls and clone size; the DNA was used to work out D and trimming. This sample carries about 260,000 clones, roughly 90% of them seen once, and the ten largest clones take about 11%. Germline CDR1 is SEHNR and CDR2 is FQNEAQ (reference sequence). The V gene end was trimmed by 6 bases and the J gene end by 0 bases; junction bases not matched to a gene: 3. This CDR3 is 15 amino acids long.

The clonotype was recovered from a woman in her 30s with COVID-19, enrolled during active disease. The sequencing sample was made of peripheral blood. The chain links TRBV7-9 to TRBJ1-5; the match to TRBD1 covers 9 bases. The CDR3 sequence is CASRRDRVSNQPQHF. In DNA, the CDR3 is TGTGCCAGCAGGAGGGACAGGGTTAGCAATCAGCCCCAGCATTTT.